These 26 T cell receptor beta chains originate from one sample sequenced in a study of cytomegalovirus exposure and HLA in healthy donors. With 60 Vbeta and 13 Jbeta primers, the PCR was carried out. The assay was immunoSEQ multiplex PCR, and TCRdb's table has in-frame clones only and misses some. The table has about 100,000 clones, around 82% seen once. The sequenced sample consisted of PBMCs. The receptors were sampled from a woman between 55 and 75 years old in good health and CMV-seronegative.

This chain uses TRBV5-6 with TRBJ2-7, with a possible D match to TRBD1 (5 bases). The CDR3 has 14 residues. With 4 bases removed from V and 2 bases from J, the gap between germline ends came to 13 bases. Germline CDR1 reads SGHDT; CDR2 reads YYEEEE. CDR3 loop: CASSRQNLPYEQYF. The DNA for the CDR3 is TGTGCCAGCAGCCGACAGAATCTTCCCTACGAGCAGTACTTC.

This clone was found once. V usage is TRBV5-1 and J usage is TRBJ2-7, with D maybe TRBD1 (5 bases). CDR1 is SGHRS and CDR2 is YFSETQ in the germline V gene. V lost 0 bases to trimming and J lost 6 bases, with 10 bases between them. The CDR3 is made up of 13 amino acids. The CDR3 spells CASSLEGAGEQYF. The CDR3 region has the DNA TGCGCCAGCAGCTTGGAAGGGGCCGGCGAGCAGTACTTC.

This clone has only one observation. This chain joins TRBV7-2 and TRBJ2-1; TRBD1 might be the D (5 bases). Germline V lookup: CDR1 SGHTA, CDR2 FQGNSA. Trimming cost V 5 bases and J 0 bases, with 14 bases left between them. The CDR3 totals 16 residues. The CDR3 nucleotides read TGTGCCAGCAGCCCAAGACAGTCGTCCTCCTACAATGAGCAGTTCTTC. It translates to CASSPRQSSSYNEQFF.

The chain combines TRBV19 with TRBJ1-5; 12 bases are shared with TRBD1. Germline trimming cut 5 bases from V and 1 base from J; bases unmatched to any gene: 9. CDR3 length equals 18 residues. Germline V gives CDR1 LNHDA, CDR2 SQIVND (reference sequence). The CDR3 DNA follows: TGTGCCAGTAGTCCCACCGGGACAGGGGGCCGAAGCAATCAGCCCCAGCATTTT. Its translation: CASSPTGTGGRSNQPQHF. The complete variable domain, with remaining parts taken from reference TRBV19 and TRBJ1-5, reads DGGITQSPKYLFRKEGQNVTLSCEQNLNHDAMYWYRQDPGQGLRLIYYSQIVNDFQKGDIAEGYSVSREKKESFPLTVTSAQKNPTAFYLCASSPTGTGGRSNQPQHFGDGTRLSIL.

This clone occurred a few times. This chain links TRBV28 with TRBJ1-5; D gene ambiguous. CDR3 length equals 14 residues. Trimming pared 5 bases from V and 5 bases from J, leaving 13 bases between. CDR1 MDHEN and CDR2 SYDVKM come from the germline V gene. The CDR3 nucleotides read TGTGCCAGCAGTCCCTACGGAGGAGATCAGCCCCAGCATTTT. Translation: CASSPYGGDQPQHF.

The DNA of the CDR3 is TGTGCCAGCAGCGTAGGAGGCGGGGGGATGTACGAGCAGTACTTC. Protein: CASSVGGGGMYEQYF. The chain employs TRBV9 and TRBJ2-5, with 8 bases matching TRBD2. The DNA end lines up better with TRBJ2-7; the J call may be wrong. This CDR3 contains 15 residues. Germline-derived CDR1 and CDR2 are SGDLS and YYNGEE.

The rearrangement joins TRBV2 to TRBJ1-2, with 8 bases fitting TRBD1. The germline V gene encodes CDR1 SNHLY and CDR2 FYNNEI. The V and J ends lost 3 bases and 8 bases, in that order; junction bases with no gene match: 5. This CDR3 contains 13 residues. The CDR3 DNA sequence: TGTGCCAGCAGTGACCAGGGGGCGAGAGGCTACACCTTC. This codes for CASSDQGARGYTF.

This clone was picked up one time. This sequence joins TRBV7-2 and TRBJ2-3; 11 nucleotides match TRBD1. Trimming at V came to 5 bases and at J to 3 bases, leaving 7 bases not matched to a gene. CDR1 and CDR2 from the germline V gene are SGHTA and FQGNSA. CDR3 length: 16 residues. The CDR3 sequence: CASSPWGTGGTDTQYF. CDR3 nucleotide sequence: TGTGCCAGCAGCCCCTGGGGGACAGGGGGGACAGATACGCAGTATTTT.

The rearrangement uses TRBV10-2 and TRBJ1-2; perhaps TRBD1 as D (6 bases). Trimming left V 5 bases short and J 0 bases short, with 10 bases between. Per germline, CDR1 WSHSY and CDR2 SAAADI. The CDR3 consists of 14 residues. DNA for the CDR3: TGCGCCAGCAGTTCGGACAGCTCTAACTATGGCTACACCTTC. Translating it yields CASSSDSSNYGYTF.

This clone was counted once. The J gene is TRBJ2-1, the V gene TRBV5-8; 8 nucleotides line up with TRBD1. Germline values: CDR1 SGHTS, CDR2 YDEGEE. CDR3 length: 14 residues. With 0 bases clipped from V and 7 bases from J, the junction kept 3 bases outside the gene matches. CDR3: CASSLGQGLNEQFF. The DNA for the CDR3 is TGTGCCAGCAGCTTGGGACAGGGGCTTAATGAGCAGTTCTTC.

This chain joins TRBV15 and TRBJ1-1; D is unresolved. Germline lookup yields CDR1 LNHNV and CDR2 YYDKDF (reference sequence). Trimming took 3 bases from V and 4 from J, leaving 6 bases between them. The CDR3 consists of 12 residues. The CDR3 DNA sequence: TGTGCCACCAGCAGTCCGGGCACTGAAGCTTTCTTT. This encodes CATSSPGTEAFF.

The genes are TRBV7-2 and TRBJ2-5; D not resolved. V was cut by 5 bases and J by 2 bases, with 9 bases left in between. The germline V gene encodes CDR1 SGHTA and CDR2 FQGNSA. The CDR3 totals 13 residues. The CDR3 loop is CASSQIKQETQYF. CDR3 sequence (DNA): TGTGCCAGCAGCCAGATTAAGCAAGAGACCCAGTACTTC. Variable domain in full (rest from reference TRBV7-2 and TRBJ2-5): GAGVSQSPSNKVTEKGKDVELRCDPISGHTALYWYRQSLGQGLEFLIYFQGNSAPDKSGLPSDRFSAERTGGSVSTLTIQRTQQEDSAVYLCASSQIKQETQYFGPGTRLLVL.

CDR3 sequence reads: CASSSHRKTGGNEQFF. The DNA of the CDR3 is TGTGCCAGCAGCTCCCACCGAAAAACAGGGGGCAATGAGCAGTTCTTC. The chain couples TRBV7-8 to TRBJ2-1, with TRBD1 matching 8 bases. CDR1 and CDR2 (germline): SGHVS, FQNEAQ. The CDR3 sequence is 16 residues long. Trimming removed 4 bases from V and 6 bases from J; junction bases left unmatched: 11.

V usage is TRBV6-5 and J usage is TRBJ1-2, with TRBD1 matching over 8 bases. The V gene's germline CDR1 is MNHEY and CDR2 SVGAGI. The CDR3 covers 16 residues. J lost 3 bases, V lost 0 bases, and 6 bases had no gene match. CDR3 coding DNA: TGTGCCAGCAGTTACTCTTGGCAGGGGGCGGACTATGGCTACACCTTC. Its translation is CASSYSWQGADYGYTF.

The CDR3 sequence: CASSPPTGGDGYTF. CDR3 nucleotide sequence: TGTGCCAGCAGCCCGCCGACAGGGGGCGATGGCTACACCTTC. V gene TRBV7-2 combines with J gene TRBJ1-2; 10 bases fit TRBD1. This CDR3 is built from 14 residues. Germline assignment: CDR1 SGHTA and CDR2 FQGNSA. V lost 5 bases to trimming and J lost 6 bases; unmatched junction nucleotides: 6.

The J gene is TRBJ1-1, the V gene TRBV7-2, with D perhaps matching TRBD1 (5 bases). The CDR3 covers 14 residues. V lost 5 bases and J 0 bases, leaving 10 bases between the germline ends. The V gene's germline CDR1 is SGHTA and CDR2 FQGNSA. The DNA of the CDR3 is TGTGCCAGCAGCCTTTCGACAGTGAACACTGAAGCTTTCTTT. Translating it yields CASSLSTVNTEAFF.

This clone was seen just once. The J gene is TRBJ2-1, the V gene TRBV29-1; D is unresolved. Germline V gene data show CDR1 as SQVTM and CDR2 as ANQGSEA. The CDR3 extends over 14 amino acids. V lost 7 bases to trimming and J lost 0 bases, with 13 bases between them. The CDR3, as DNA: TGCAGCGCCGATAGCACGAGCTCCTACAATGAGCAGTTCTTC. Protein: CSADSTSSYNEQFF.

The chain uses TRBV20-1 and TRBJ1-5; D is uncertain. The CDR3 is made up of 11 amino acids. Trimming pared 3 bases from V and 9 bases from J, leaving 9 bases between. The germline CDR1 and CDR2 sequences are DFQATT and SNEGSKA (reference sequence). The CDR3 DNA follows: TGCAGTGCTAGGGAGGCTGGGCCCCAGCATTTT. This sequence encodes CSAREAGPQHF.

This clone appeared a few times. V and J are TRBV19 and TRBJ1-2; D is undetermined. The CDR3 loop spans 15 amino acids. V shed 2 bases and J shed 4 bases, with 14 bases lying between them. Germline V gene lookup returns CDR1 LNHDA and CDR2 SQIVND (reference sequence). CDR3 sequence reads: CASSIPGVGSYGYTF. DNA for the CDR3: TGTGCCAGTAGTATACCGGGAGTGGGGAGCTATGGCTACACCTTC.

The J gene is TRBJ2-1, the V gene TRBV30; 12 nucleotides line up with TRBD2. CDR1 is GTSNPN, CDR2 SVGIG, per germline (reference sequence). The trim removed 4 bases at V and 3 bases at J, leaving 4 bases unmatched. The CDR3 totals 15 residues. Written as DNA, the CDR3 is TGTGCCTGGACTAAACTAGCGGGAGGCTACAATGAGCAGTTCTTC. This sequence encodes CAWTKLAGGYNEQFF. Full variable domain (rest looked up from reference TRBV30 and TRBJ2-1): SQTIHQWPATLVQPVGSPLSLECTVEGTSNPNLYWYRQAAGRGLQLLFYSVGIGQISSEVPQNLSASRPQDRQFILSSKKLLLSDSGFYLCAWTKLAGGYNEQFFGPGTRLTVL.

V and J are TRBV15 and TRBJ1-4; D perhaps matches TRBD1 (5 bases). V gave up 3 bases and J gave up 5 bases, with 10 bases separating them. CDR1 is LNHNV and CDR2 is YYDKDF in the germline V gene (reference sequence). The CDR3 is 14 residues long. CDR3 sequence: CATSRIGGNEKLFF. In DNA form, the CDR3 reads TGTGCCACCAGCAGGATCGGGGGGAATGAAAAACTGTTTTTT.

The CDR3 loop is CASSLNLDRMAFF. The CDR3, as DNA: TGTGCCAGCAGTTTAAACCTAGACAGGATGGCTTTCTTT. The J gene is TRBJ1-1, the V gene TRBV28, with TRBD1 as a possible D gene (6 bases). Germline values: CDR1 MDHEN, CDR2 SYDVKM. The CDR3 is made up of 13 amino acids. Trimming cost V 2 bases and J 11 bases, with 15 bases left between them.

The chain combines TRBV5-1 with TRBJ1-1; D is unclear. The ends were cut back, 6 bases at V and 6 bases at J, with 9 bases in the middle. The CDR3 is 11 residues long. CDR1 is SGHRS, CDR2 YFSETQ, per germline. Here the CDR3 DNA reads TGCGCCAGCATAGGCGCGGCTGAAGCTTTCTTT. Protein sequence: CASIGAAEAFF.

The V and J genes are TRBV4-3 and TRBJ2-1; the match to TRBD2 covers 11 bases. Germline V gene lookup returns CDR1 LGHNA and CDR2 YSLEER. This CDR3 spans 18 amino acids. V was clipped by 0 bases and J by 5 bases; unmatched bases: 9. The CDR3 sequence: CASSQDSGGALPHNEQFF. CDR3 sequence (DNA): TGCGCCAGCAGCCAAGATAGCGGGGGGGCGTTACCACACAATGAGCAGTTCTTC.

The rearrangement links TRBV6-5 to TRBJ2-7; no firm D call. Germline lookup yields CDR1 MNHEY and CDR2 SVGAGI. CDR3 length equals 12 residues. V lost 4 bases to trimming and J lost 2 bases, with 6 bases between them. The CDR3 reads CASSSNAYEQYF. The CDR3 DNA follows: TGTGCCAGCAGTTCCAATGCCTACGAGCAGTACTTC.

The chain uses TRBV4-1 and TRBJ2-5, with TRBD2 identical over 14 bases. Looked up from germline, CDR1 is MGHRA and CDR2 is YSYEKL. With V trimmed by 4 bases and J by 4 bases, 5 bases remained unmatched. The CDR3 is 16 amino acids. CDR3 sequence reads: CASSLGTSGSIETQYF. The DNA of the CDR3 is TGCGCCAGCAGCCTTGGGACTAGCGGGAGTATAGAGACCCAGTACTTC.